This TCR beta chain was recorded in a study of T-cell memory formation after mild COVID-19 (dated by TCRdb to the early 2020s). Turning to the overall study: Most TCR sequence clusters were specific to one of the two donors. In a couple of donors, T-cell clones that expanded and contracted after mild COVID-19 were tracked by sequencing TCRalpha and TCRbeta repertoires over time. Two young, previously healthy adult volunteers, one female and one male, were included in the cohort.

This clonotype was seen many times. Its antigen specificity is not known. Per-base quality was not reported, and no clone a single base away is much larger than it. The instrument given in TCRdb is Illumina NovaSeq 6000. Using 5'RACE with constant-segment primers, TCRalpha and TCRbeta cDNA libraries were constructed, with sample barcodes and unique molecular identifiers added in the process. RNA was extracted from every sample with Trizol reagent. The libraries were amplified in two PCR steps, and the second step added a second sample barcode and Illumina TruSeq adapters. Sequencing of libraries was performed on an Illumina NovaSeq with 2 x 150 bp paired-end reads. In the source study's methods: Demultiplexing of reads and collapsing into UMI-guided consensus sequences were performed with migec v1.2.7. Using mixcr v2.1.11, UMI consensuses were aligned to TRA and TRB V and J templates and then assembled into clonotypes. Expanded or contracted clonotypes were those called significant by both edgeR and NoisET, with noise models trained on biological replicates. For edgeR calls, a false discovery rate-adjusted p below 0.01 and a log2 fold-change threshold of 1 were applied. As an exploratory analysis of dynamics, PCA with hierarchical clustering was applied to max-normalized trajectories of the 1000 most abundant clonotypes. The CD4 or CD8 phenotype of responding clones was assigned using the separately sequenced CD4+ and CD8+ repertoires. TCRdb trimmed public reads at Q25 via fastp, called clones via MiXCR and kept in-frame beta chains. Each entry is one CDR3 protein sequence, shown with its most common DNA and genes. TCRdb's processing, not the authors', yielded these V and J calls. The sample has some 150,000 distinct CDR3 sequences on record, roughly 6.3% of them singletons. About 1.9% of the sample lies in the top ten.

CDR1 and CDR2, per the germline V gene, are KGHDR and SFDVKD. From the cysteine up to the phenylalanine, the CDR3 has a length of 13 residues. Just CDR3 DNA is preserved here, 39 bases in frame from base 1. V is shortened by 10 bases, J by 0 bases, and the region joining them spans 11 bases. PBMCs were isolated by Ficoll-Paque density gradient centrifugation. General findings and caveats noted by the study authors: Some responding clones were detected in pre-infection memory, suggesting pre-existing cross-reactive memory T cells joined the SARS-CoV-2 response. Balanced CD4/CD8 phenotypes were observed for clones contracting from day 15 to 85, whereas a bias towards CD4+ was observed for a second wave of clones expanding from day 15 to 37. Contracting CD4+ clones turned up mainly in the CM and EM memory subsets, whereas EMRA was where CD8+ clones were enriched. Whether the second-wave clones peaking on day 37 were SARS-CoV-2 specific was not confirmed. Only a couple of mild cases were covered in the study, and larger cohorts including severe cases with pre-infection samples were considered necessary.

Sequencing used PBMCs or a T cell subset sorted from them (not recorded which). This TCR was recovered from an adult woman who had mild COVID-19 (a few samples of this study predate the infection). The sample titles of this study are shuffled in the database, so cell type and time point are left out; the donor was told from shared clones. This chain is built from TRBV24-1 and TRBJ1-2; the D segment cannot be called with confidence. Read as DNA, the sequence is TGTGCCACTTCCTCGTTAGCTAACTATGGCTACACCTTC. It translates to CATSSLANYGYTF.